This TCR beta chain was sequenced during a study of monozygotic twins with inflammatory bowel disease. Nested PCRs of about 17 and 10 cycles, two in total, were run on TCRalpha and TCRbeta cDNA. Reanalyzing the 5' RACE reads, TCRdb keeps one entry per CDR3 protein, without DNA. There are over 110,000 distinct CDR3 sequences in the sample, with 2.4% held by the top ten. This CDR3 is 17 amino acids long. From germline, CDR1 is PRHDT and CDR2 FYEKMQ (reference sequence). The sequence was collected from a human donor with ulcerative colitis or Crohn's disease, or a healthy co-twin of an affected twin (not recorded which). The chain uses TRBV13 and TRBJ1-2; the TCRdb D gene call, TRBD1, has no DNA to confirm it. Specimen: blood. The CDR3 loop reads CASSLGPGQVTNYGYTF.